Given below is one TCR beta chain in context. The data are from a study of technical replicates of blood from several donors. Profiled with immunoSEQ multiplex PCR; TCRdb holds only in-frame clones, not every one. Of more than 65,000 clones in the sample, roughly 96% were seen once. This clonotype was obtained from a human donor in good health. What was sequenced was T cells isolated from PBMCs.

The CDR3 DNA sequence: TGTGCCAGCAGCTGGGACCGACAGGGATTGAACACTGAAGCTTTCTTT. This encodes CASSWDRQGLNTEAFF. The rearrangement joins TRBV5-5 to TRBJ1-1; TRBD1 matches 7 bases. The ends lost 3 bases at V and 0 bases at J; junction bases unmatched: 8. Germline V gene lookup returns CDR1 SGHKS and CDR2 YYEKEE (reference sequence). This CDR3 is 16 amino acids long.